This TCR beta chain was retrieved from a study of blood T cell repertoires in COVID-19. Repertoires were generated with immunoSEQ multiplex PCR, while TCRdb's copy carries only in-frame clones and drops some. The table lists around 170,000 clones, approximately 79% of them singletons. In germline, CDR1 is WNHNN, CDR2 SYGVQD (reference sequence). The CDR3 sequence is 14 residues long. The J segment lost 5 bases and the V segment lost 4 bases, leaving 4 bases of the junction unmatched. Sequencing was done on a sample of peripheral blood. The chain carries TRBV10-1 and TRBJ2-1; 8 bases fit TRBD2. The sequence was collected from a woman of 80 years or more with acute or convalescent COVID-19. CDR3 region: CASSGSGTHNEQFF. CDR3 DNA: TGCGCCAGCAGTGGTAGCGGGACACACAATGAGCAGTTCTTC.